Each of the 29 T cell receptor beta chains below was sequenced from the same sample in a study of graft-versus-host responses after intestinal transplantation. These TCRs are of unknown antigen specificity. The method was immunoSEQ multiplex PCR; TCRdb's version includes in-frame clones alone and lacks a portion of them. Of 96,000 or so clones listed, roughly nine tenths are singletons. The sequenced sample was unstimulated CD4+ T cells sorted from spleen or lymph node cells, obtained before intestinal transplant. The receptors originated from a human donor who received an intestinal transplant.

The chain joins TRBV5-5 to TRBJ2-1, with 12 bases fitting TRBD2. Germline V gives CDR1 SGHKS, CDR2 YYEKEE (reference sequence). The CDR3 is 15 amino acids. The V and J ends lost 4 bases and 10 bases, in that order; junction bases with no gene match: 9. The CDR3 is CASSPTSGRPLEQFF. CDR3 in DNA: TGTGCCAGCAGCCCTACTAGCGGGAGGCCGTTGGAGCAGTTCTTC.

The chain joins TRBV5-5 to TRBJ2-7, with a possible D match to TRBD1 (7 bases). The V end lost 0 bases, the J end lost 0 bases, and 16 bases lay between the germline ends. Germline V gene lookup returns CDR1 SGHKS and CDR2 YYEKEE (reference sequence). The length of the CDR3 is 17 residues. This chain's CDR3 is CASSLAGRDRSSYEQYF. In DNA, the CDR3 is TGTGCCAGCAGCTTGGCTGGGCGGGACAGAAGCTCCTACGAGCAGTACTTC.

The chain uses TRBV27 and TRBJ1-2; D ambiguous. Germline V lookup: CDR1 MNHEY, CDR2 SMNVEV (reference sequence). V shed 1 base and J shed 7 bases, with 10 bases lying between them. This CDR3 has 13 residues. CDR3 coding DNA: TGTGCCAGCAGTTTATTCGGGGTGGGTGGCTACACCTTC. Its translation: CASSLFGVGGYTF.

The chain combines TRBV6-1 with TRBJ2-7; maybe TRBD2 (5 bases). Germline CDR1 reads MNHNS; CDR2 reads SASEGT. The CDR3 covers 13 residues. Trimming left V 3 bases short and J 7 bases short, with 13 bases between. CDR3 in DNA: TGTGCCAGCAGTGACGAGGGAGTAGGTGAGCAGTACTTC. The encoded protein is CASSDEGVGEQYF.

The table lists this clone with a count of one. CDR3 amino acids: CASSLQGYEQYF. The CDR3 DNA reads as TGTGCCAGCAGCCTTCAGGGGTACGAGCAGTACTTC. The genes are TRBV7-9 and TRBJ2-7, with D possibly matching TRBD1 (6 bases). The CDR3 consists of 12 residues. The germline CDR1 and CDR2 sequences are SEHNR and FQNEAQ (reference sequence). Trimming took off 5 bases at V and 4 bases at J, with 9 bases between the two ends.

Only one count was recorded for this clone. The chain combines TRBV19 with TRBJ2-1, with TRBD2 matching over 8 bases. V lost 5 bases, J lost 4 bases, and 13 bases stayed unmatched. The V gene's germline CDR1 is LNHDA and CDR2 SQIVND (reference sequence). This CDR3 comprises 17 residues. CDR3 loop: CASSLKTGGAQYNEQFF. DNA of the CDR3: TGTGCCAGTAGTTTGAAAACCGGGGGGGCACAGTACAATGAGCAGTTCTTC.

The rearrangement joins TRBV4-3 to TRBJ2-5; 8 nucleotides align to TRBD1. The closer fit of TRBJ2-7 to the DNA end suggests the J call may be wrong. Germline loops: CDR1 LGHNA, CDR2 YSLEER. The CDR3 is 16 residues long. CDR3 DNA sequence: TGCGCCAGCAGCCAAGATATCGGGCAGGGGGCCGGCGAGCAGTACTTC. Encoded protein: CASSQDIGQGAGEQYF.

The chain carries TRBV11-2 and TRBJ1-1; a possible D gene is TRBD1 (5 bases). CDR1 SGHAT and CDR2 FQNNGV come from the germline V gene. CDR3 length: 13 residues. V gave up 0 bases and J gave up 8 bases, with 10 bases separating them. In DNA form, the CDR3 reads TGTGCCAGCAGCTTAGATCGGGCAGGGGAAGCTTTCTTT. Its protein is CASSLDRAGEAFF.

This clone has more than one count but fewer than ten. The CDR3 bases are TGTGCCAGCAGCACTAGACCTCCAACTAATGAAAAACTGTTTTTT. Amino acids: CASSTRPPTNEKLFF. The rearrangement uses TRBV5-4 and TRBJ1-4; D not resolved. The CDR3 totals 15 residues. Trimming stripped 4 bases from V and 0 bases from J, with 10 bases between. The germline V gene has CDR1 SGHNT and CDR2 YYREEE (reference sequence).

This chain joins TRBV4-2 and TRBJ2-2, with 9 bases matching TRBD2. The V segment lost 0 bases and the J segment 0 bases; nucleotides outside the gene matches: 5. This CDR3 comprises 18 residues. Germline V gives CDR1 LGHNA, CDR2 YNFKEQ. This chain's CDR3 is CASSQDSASGTNTGELFF. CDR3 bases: TGTGCCAGCAGCCAAGATAGCGCTAGCGGGACGAACACCGGGGAGCTGTTTTTT.

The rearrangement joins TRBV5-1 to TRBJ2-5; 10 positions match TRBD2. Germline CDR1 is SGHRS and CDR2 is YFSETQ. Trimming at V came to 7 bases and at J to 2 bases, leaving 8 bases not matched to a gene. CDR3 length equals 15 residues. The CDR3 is CASVAVAGGQETQYF. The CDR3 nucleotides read TGCGCCAGCGTAGCTGTAGCGGGGGGTCAAGAGACCCAGTACTTC.

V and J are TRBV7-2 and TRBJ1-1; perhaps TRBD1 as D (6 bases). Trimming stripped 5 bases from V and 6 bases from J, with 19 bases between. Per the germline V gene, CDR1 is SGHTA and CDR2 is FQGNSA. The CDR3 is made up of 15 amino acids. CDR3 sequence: CASSPQGGPRAEAFF. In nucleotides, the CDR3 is TGTGCCAGCAGCCCACAGGGTGGCCCGAGGGCTGAAGCTTTCTTT.

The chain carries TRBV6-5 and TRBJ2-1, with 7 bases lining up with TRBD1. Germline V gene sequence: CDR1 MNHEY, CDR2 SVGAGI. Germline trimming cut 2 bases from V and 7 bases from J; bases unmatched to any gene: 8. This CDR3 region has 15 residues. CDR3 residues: CASSYRLTGSNEQFF. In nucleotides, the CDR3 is TGTGCCAGCAGTTACCGCCTGACAGGGTCAAATGAGCAGTTCTTC.

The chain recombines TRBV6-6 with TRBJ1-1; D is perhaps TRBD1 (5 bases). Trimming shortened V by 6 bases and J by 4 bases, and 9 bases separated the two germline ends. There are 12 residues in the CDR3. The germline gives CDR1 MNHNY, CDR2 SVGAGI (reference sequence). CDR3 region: CASSKTGTEAFF. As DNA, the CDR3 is TGTGCCAGCAGCAAAACAGGCACTGAAGCTTTCTTT.

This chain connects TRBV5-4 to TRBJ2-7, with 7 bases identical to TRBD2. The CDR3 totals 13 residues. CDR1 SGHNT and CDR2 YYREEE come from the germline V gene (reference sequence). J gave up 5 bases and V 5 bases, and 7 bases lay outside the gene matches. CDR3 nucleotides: TGTGCCAGCAGTCCAATGGGGGGGAACGAGCAGTACTTC. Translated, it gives CASSPMGGNEQYF.

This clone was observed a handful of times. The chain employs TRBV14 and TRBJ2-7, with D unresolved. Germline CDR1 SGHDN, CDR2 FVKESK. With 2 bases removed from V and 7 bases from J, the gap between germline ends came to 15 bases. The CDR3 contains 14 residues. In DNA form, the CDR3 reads TGTGCCAGCAGCCAAATGTTTGCCTTCAGAGAGCAGTACTTC. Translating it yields CASSQMFAFREQYF.

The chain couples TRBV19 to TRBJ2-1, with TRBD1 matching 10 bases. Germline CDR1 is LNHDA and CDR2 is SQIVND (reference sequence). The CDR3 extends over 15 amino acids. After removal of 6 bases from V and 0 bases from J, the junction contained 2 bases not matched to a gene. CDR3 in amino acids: CASSGQGGSYNEQFF. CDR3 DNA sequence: TGTGCCAGTAGCGGACAGGGGGGCTCCTACAATGAGCAGTTCTTC.

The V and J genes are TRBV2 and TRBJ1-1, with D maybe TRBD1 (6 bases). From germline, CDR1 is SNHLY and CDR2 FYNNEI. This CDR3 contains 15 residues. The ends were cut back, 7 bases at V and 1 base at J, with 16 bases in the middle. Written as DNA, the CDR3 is TGTGCCAGCACCGATTTCGAGGACAGGAACACTGAAGCTTTCTTT. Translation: CASTDFEDRNTEAFF.

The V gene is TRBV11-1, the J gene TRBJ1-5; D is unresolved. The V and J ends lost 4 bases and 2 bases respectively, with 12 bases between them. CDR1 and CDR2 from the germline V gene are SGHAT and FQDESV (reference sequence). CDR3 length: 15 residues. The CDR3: CASSSGLGGNQPQHF. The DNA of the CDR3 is TGTGCCAGCAGCTCAGGACTTGGGGGCAATCAGCCCCAGCATTTT. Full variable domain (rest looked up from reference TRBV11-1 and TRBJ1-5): EAEVAQSPRYKITEKSQAVAFWCDPISGHATLYWYRQILGQGPELLVQFQDESVVDDSQLPKDRFSAERLKGVDSTLKIQPAELGDSAMYLCASSSGLGGNQPQHFGDGTRLSIL.

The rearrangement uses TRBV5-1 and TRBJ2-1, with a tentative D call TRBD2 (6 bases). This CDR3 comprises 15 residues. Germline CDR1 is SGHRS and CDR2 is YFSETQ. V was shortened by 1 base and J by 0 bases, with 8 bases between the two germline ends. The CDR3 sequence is CASSLTSSSYNEQFF. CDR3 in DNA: TGCGCCAGCAGCTTGACTAGCAGCTCCTACAATGAGCAGTTCTTC.

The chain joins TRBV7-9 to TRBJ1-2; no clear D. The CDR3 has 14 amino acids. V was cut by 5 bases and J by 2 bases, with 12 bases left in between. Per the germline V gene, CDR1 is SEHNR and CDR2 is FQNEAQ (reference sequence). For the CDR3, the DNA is TGTGCCAGCAGCAATCGCTCGGGGAACTATGGCTACACCTTC. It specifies CASSNRSGNYGYTF.

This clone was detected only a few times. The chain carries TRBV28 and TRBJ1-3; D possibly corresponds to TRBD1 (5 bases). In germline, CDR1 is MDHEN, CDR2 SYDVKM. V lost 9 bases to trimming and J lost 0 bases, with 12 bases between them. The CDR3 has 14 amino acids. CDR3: CASTTGSSGNTIYF. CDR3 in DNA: TGTGCCAGTACCACAGGCAGCTCTGGAAACACCATATATTTT.

The CDR3: CASRGTGGKNEQFF. CDR3 nucleotides: TGCGCCAGCAGGGGGACAGGGGGTAAAAATGAGCAGTTCTTC. This chain joins TRBV10-1 and TRBJ2-1; 11 positions match TRBD1. The V gene's germline CDR1 is WNHNN and CDR2 SYGVQD (reference sequence). This CDR3 has 14 amino acids. J gave up 7 bases and V 6 bases, and 5 bases lay outside the gene matches.

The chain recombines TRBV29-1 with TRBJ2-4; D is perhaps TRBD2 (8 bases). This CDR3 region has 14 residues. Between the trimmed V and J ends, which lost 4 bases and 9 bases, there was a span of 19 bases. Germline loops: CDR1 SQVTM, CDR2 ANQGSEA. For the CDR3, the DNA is TGCAGCGTTGCTTTTACGGGAGGGGGCAGCATTCAGTACTTC. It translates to CSVAFTGGGSIQYF.

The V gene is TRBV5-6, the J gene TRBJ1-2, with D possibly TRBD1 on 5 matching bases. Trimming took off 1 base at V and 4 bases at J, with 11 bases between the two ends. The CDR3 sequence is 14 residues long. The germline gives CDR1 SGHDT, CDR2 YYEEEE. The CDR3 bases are TGTGCCAGCAGCTTGTTGACAGTAGTCTATGGCTACACCTTC. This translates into CASSLLTVVYGYTF.

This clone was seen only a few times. The CDR3 nucleotides read TGTGCCAGCAGCTCCTGGACAGGAACTAACTATGGCTACACCTTC. Its protein product is CASSSWTGTNYGYTF. The chain employs TRBV7-9 and TRBJ1-2; TRBD1 aligns across 7 bases. The CDR3 loop spans 15 amino acids. Germline V gene data show CDR1 as SEHNR and CDR2 as FQNEAQ (reference sequence). V was pared by 4 bases and J by 0 bases, with 5 bases of the junction left unmatched.

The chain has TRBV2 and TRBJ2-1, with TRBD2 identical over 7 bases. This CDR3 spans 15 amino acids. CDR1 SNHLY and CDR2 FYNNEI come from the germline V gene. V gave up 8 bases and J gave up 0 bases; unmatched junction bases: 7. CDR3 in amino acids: CASLERGPSYNEQFF. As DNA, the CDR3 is TGTGCCAGCCTAGAGCGGGGTCCCTCCTACAATGAGCAGTTCTTC.

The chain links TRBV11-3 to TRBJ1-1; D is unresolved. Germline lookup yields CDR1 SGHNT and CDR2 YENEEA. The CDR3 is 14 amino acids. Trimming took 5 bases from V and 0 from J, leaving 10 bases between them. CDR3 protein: CASSRGGLNTEAFF. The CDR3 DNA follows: TGTGCCAGCAGCCGGGGAGGGTTGAACACTGAAGCTTTCTTT.

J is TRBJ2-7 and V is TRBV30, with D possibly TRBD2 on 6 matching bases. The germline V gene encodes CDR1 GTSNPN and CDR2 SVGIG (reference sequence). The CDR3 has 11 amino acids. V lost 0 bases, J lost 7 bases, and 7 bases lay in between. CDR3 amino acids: CAWSVRGEQYF. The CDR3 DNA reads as TGTGCCTGGAGTGTTCGGGGGGAGCAGTACTTC.